These 21 T cell receptor beta chains share one sample of origin, sequenced in a study of CD8+CD57+ T cells in acquired aplastic anemia. Previously, flow cytometry had revealed CD8+CD57+ cell expansion in the patients chosen for sequencing. According to the study, genomic DNA was the template for TCR beta VDJ and CDR3 profiling. TCRdb redid the calling of the reads with MiXCR, one entry per CDR3 protein. There are 150,000 or so distinct CDR3 sequences in the sample; roughly 49% occur only once, and more than 10% lies in the top ten. Sequenced input: sorted CD4+, CD8+, or CD8+CD57+ T cells (not recorded which) from PBMCs. These receptors were taken from a human donor with aplastic anemia.

The rearrangement uses TRBV20-1 and TRBJ1-1; TRBD1 might be the D (6 bases). In germline, CDR1 is DFQATT, CDR2 SNEGSKA (reference sequence). Trimming left V 2 bases short and J 4 bases short, with 8 bases between. The CDR3 length is 12 residues. CDR3 DNA sequence: TGCAGTGCTAGACCAGGGGTCACTGAAGCTTTCTTT. The encoded protein is CSARPGVTEAFF.

This clonotype was observed many times. The CDR3 nucleotides are TGCAGCGCCCCGCACGGGGGCCTCAAAGACGGCTACACCTTC. Translation: CSAPHGGLKDGYTF. V is TRBV29-1 and J is TRBJ1-2, with D perhaps matching TRBD1 (6 bases). CDR1 is SQVTM and CDR2 is ANQGSEA in the germline V gene. V lost 7 bases, J lost 8 bases, and 23 bases lay in between. The CDR3 extends over 14 amino acids.

This chain joins TRBV11-1 and TRBJ1-6; a possible D gene is TRBD1 (6 bases). The CDR3 consists of 20 residues. Germline assignment: CDR1 SGHAT and CDR2 FQDESV (reference sequence). With 4 bases removed from V and 0 bases from J, the gap between germline ends came to 22 bases. The CDR3: CASSYEVPTGRDSYNSPLHF. CDR3 bases: TGTGCCAGCAGCTATGAGGTGCCGACAGGACGGGACTCCTATAATTCACCCCTCCACTTT.

This clonotype was observed at least ten times. The chain links TRBV6-1 to TRBJ2-7, with D possibly being TRBD1 or TRBD2 (6 bases each). V dropped 7 bases and J dropped 6 bases, with 13 bases sitting between them. Germline values: CDR1 MNHNS, CDR2 SASEGT. This CDR3 comprises 12 residues. CDR3 sequence: CASTTGGGEQYF. For the CDR3, the DNA is TGTGCCAGCACCACAGGAGGGGGCGAGCAGTACTTC.

The chain combines TRBV24-1 with TRBJ2-1; D call uncertain. Germline V gives CDR1 KGHDR, CDR2 SFDVKD. This CDR3 region has 12 residues. The V end lost 1 base, the J end lost 3 bases, and 0 bases lay between the germline ends. Here the CDR3 reads CATSDFYNEQFF. CDR3 DNA: TGTGCCACCAGTGATTTCTACAATGAGCAGTTCTTC.

The CDR3 region has the DNA TGCAGCGTAGCTTACAACTATGGCTACACCTTC. This sequence encodes CSVAYNYGYTF. The rearrangement uses TRBV29-1 and TRBJ1-2; D remains ambiguous. Trimming removed 6 bases from V and 2 bases from J, with 7 bases in between. The V gene's germline CDR1 is SQVTM and CDR2 ANQGSEA. The CDR3 loop spans 11 amino acids. Drawing the rest from reference TRBV29-1 and TRBJ1-2, the complete variable domain is SAVISQKPSRDICQRGTSLTIQCQVDSQVTMMFWYRQQPGQSLTLIATANQGSEATYESGFVIDKFPISRPNLTFSTLTVSNMSPEDSSIYLCSVAYNYGYTFGSGTRLTVV.

This clonotype was found a few times. The junction departs from germline at one end; a sequencing error may be responsible. Here the CDR3 reads CASSLEFATNEKLSF. The CDR3 DNA reads as TGTGCCAGCAGCTTAGAGTTCGCAACTAATGAAAAACTGTCTTTT. The chain links TRBV11-2 to TRBJ1-4; D is unresolved. This CDR3 region has 15 residues. CDR1 is SGHAT, CDR2 FQNNGV, per germline.

This clonotype turned up a few times. The chain's CDR3 is CASSLGFNQPQHF. CDR3 nucleotides: TGTGCCAGCAGCTTGGGATTCAATCAGCCCCAGCATTTT. This rearrangement joins TRBV7-2 to TRBJ1-5; D remains unclear. CDR3 length: 13 residues. Trimming pared 3 bases from V and 3 bases from J, leaving 6 bases between. The V gene's germline CDR1 is SGHTA and CDR2 FQGNSA.

The chain links TRBV10-3 to TRBJ2-7, with 12 bases aligning to TRBD1. The CDR3 runs to 16 residues. The J segment lost 6 bases and the V segment lost 7 bases, leaving 13 bases of the junction unmatched. Germline CDR1 and CDR2: ENHRY and SYGVKD. The CDR3 loop reads CAITRGRDRGPGEQYF. CDR3 sequence (DNA): TGTGCCATCACCCGAGGAAGGGACAGGGGGCCAGGCGAGCAGTACTTC.

This clonotype was seen once. The J gene is TRBJ2-3, the V gene TRBV24-1; no clear D. V gave up 5 bases and J gave up 0 bases, with 5 bases separating them. This CDR3 has 13 residues. The germline gives CDR1 KGHDR, CDR2 SFDVKD. The CDR3 DNA is TGTGCCACCAGTGGGGGAAGCACAGATACGCAGTATTTT. Its translation: CATSGGSTDTQYF.

The rearrangement links TRBV7-9 to TRBJ1-2; no clear D. Trimming removed 5 bases at V and 6 bases at J, with 16 bases between. This CDR3 spans 14 amino acids. From germline, CDR1 is SEHNR and CDR2 FQNEAQ (reference sequence). CDR3 in amino acids: CASSPPWADNGYTF. The CDR3 nucleotides read TGTGCCAGCAGCCCCCCCTGGGCAGACAATGGCTACACCTTC.

The chain joins TRBV11-2 to TRBJ1-5; D is ambiguous. The CDR3 length is 13 residues. V lost 0 bases and J 11 bases, leaving 11 bases between the germline ends. The germline CDR1 and CDR2 sequences are SGHAT and FQNNGV. CDR3 sequence (DNA): TGTGCCAGCAGCTTAGAAACGAGCGCGTCCCAGCATTTT. Encoded protein: CASSLETSASQHF.

J is TRBJ1-1 and V is TRBV5-4, with D possibly TRBD1 on 6 matching bases. The CDR3 totals 15 residues. CDR1 and CDR2 (germline): SGHNT, YYREEE (reference sequence). V was shortened by 4 bases and J by 5 bases, with 18 bases between the two germline ends. CDR3 sequence (DNA): TGTGCCAGCAGCGTCCCACAGGGAGGTGGGACTGAAGCTTTCTTT. Its protein product is CASSVPQGGGTEAFF.

Many counts were recorded for this clonotype. The chain uses TRBV19 and TRBJ2-7; the D gene could be TRBD1 or TRBD2 (5 bases each). With 3 bases removed from V and 3 bases from J, the gap between germline ends came to 12 bases. Germline V gene data show CDR1 as LNHDA and CDR2 as SQIVND (reference sequence). This CDR3 has 14 residues. The CDR3 sequence: CASSILGEDYEQYF. In DNA, the CDR3 is TGTGCCAGTAGTATTCTGGGGGAAGACTACGAGCAGTACTTC.

The chain couples TRBV2 to TRBJ2-7; TRBD2 aligns across 8 bases. Germline trimming cut 4 bases from V and 5 bases from J; bases unmatched to any gene: 7. The CDR3 runs to 14 residues. The V gene's germline CDR1 is SNHLY and CDR2 FYNNEI. CDR3 sequence (DNA): TGTGCCAGCAGTGGGGGTGCGGGGGGCCACGAGCAGTACTTC. Translation gives CASSGGAGGHEQYF.

Many counts were recorded for this clonotype. The J gene is TRBJ2-7, the V gene TRBV7-8; TRBD1 matches 7 bases. Germline loops: CDR1 SGHVS, CDR2 FQNEAQ. There are 14 residues in the CDR3. V gave up 7 bases and J gave up 5 bases; unmatched junction bases: 11. CDR3 nucleotide sequence: TGTGCCAGCACCTCAGGGGGTCGGGGTAACGAGCAGTACTTC. Amino acid sequence: CASTSGGRGNEQYF.

The CDR3 DNA reads as TGTGCCAGCAGTTTTAGGGACGGCACCGGGGAGCTGTTTTTT. It yields the protein CASSFRDGTGELFF. The rearrangement links TRBV12-3 or TRBV12-4 to TRBJ2-2; D tentatively fits TRBD1 or TRBD2 (5 bases each). The V end lost 3 bases, the J end lost 4 bases, and 9 bases lay between the germline ends. The CDR3 is 14 residues long.

This chain links TRBV20-1 with TRBJ2-7, with a weak D call TRBD1 (6 bases). V lost 6 bases to trimming and J lost 6 bases, with 9 bases between them. Germline CDR1 and CDR2: DFQATT and SNEGSKA (reference sequence). The CDR3 contains 10 residues. CDR3 in amino acids: CSATGTEQYF. CDR3 in DNA: TGCAGTGCGACAGGTACCGAGCAGTACTTC.

The chain recombines TRBV4-1 with TRBJ1-1; D not certain. Trimming cost V 0 bases and J 8 bases, with 16 bases left between them. The germline CDR1 and CDR2 sequences are MGHRA and YSYEKL. There are 15 residues in the CDR3. CDR3 coding DNA: TGCGCCAGCAGCCAAGACGAGGGTCATGGAGGGGAAGCTTTCTTT. It translates to CASSQDEGHGGEAFF.

Ten or more counts support this clonotype. The junction shows a germline mismatch at one end, possibly a read error. The gene calls are TRBV5-1 and TRBJ2-6; no reliable D call. The CDR3 sequence is 15 residues long. Germline V gene lookup returns CDR1 SGHRS and CDR2 YFSETQ. The CDR3 spells CASSLRHPGANVLTF. CDR3 nucleotides: TGCGCCAGCAGCTTACGGCACCCTGGTGCCAACGTCCTGACTTTC.

This chain connects TRBV7-9 to TRBJ2-7, with TRBD1 matching over 11 bases. The V segment lost 5 bases and the J segment 3 bases; nucleotides outside the gene matches: 6. Germline V gives CDR1 SEHNR, CDR2 FQNEAQ (reference sequence). This CDR3 has 15 residues. CDR3 coding DNA: TGTGCCAGCAGCCAGGGGACAGGGGGGGGCTACGAGCAGTACTTC. It yields the protein CASSQGTGGGYEQYF.